Here is one T cell receptor beta chain with its context. The data were taken from a study of blood T cell repertoires in COVID-19. The repertoire was sequenced with immunoSEQ multiplex PCR; TCRdb's copy has only in-frame clones and lacks some. Among about 88,000 clones listed, approximately 88% were seen once. From germline, CDR1 is SGHTA and CDR2 FQGTGA. This CDR3 has 15 amino acids. J lost 8 bases, V lost 3 bases, and 3 bases had no gene match. The chain employs TRBV7-3 and TRBJ2-1, with 14 bases lining up with TRBD2. The sequence was obtained from a man older than 75 with acute or convalescent COVID-19. The sample was peripheral blood. This chain's CDR3 is CASSFGTSGRDEQFF. CDR3 coding DNA: TGTGCCAGCAGCTTCGGGACTAGCGGGAGAGATGAGCAGTTCTTC. Variable domain in full (rest from reference TRBV7-3 and TRBJ2-1): GAGVSQTPSNKVTEKGKYVELRCDPISGHTALYWYRQSLGQGPEFLIYFQGTGAADDSGLPNDRFFAVRPEGSVSTLKIQRTERGDSAVYLCASSFGTSGRDEQFFGPGTRLTVL.